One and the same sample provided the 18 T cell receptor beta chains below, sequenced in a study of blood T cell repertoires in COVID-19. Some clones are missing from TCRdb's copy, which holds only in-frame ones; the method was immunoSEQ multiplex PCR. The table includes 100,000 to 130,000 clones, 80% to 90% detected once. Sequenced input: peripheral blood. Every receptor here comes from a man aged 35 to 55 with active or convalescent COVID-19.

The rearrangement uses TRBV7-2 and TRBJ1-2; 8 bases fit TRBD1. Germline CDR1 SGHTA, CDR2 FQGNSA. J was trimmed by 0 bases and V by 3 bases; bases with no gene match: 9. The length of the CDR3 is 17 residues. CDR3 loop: CASSLNPGGEANYGYTF. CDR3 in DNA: TGTGCCAGCAGCTTGAACCCAGGGGGCGAAGCTAACTATGGCTACACCTTC.

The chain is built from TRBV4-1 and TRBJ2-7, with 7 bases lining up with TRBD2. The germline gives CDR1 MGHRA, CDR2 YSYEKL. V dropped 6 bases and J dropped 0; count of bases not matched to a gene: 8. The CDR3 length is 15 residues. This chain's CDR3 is CASRHTSVPSYEQYF. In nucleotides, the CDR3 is TGCGCCAGCAGGCATACTAGCGTTCCCTCCTACGAGCAGTACTTC.

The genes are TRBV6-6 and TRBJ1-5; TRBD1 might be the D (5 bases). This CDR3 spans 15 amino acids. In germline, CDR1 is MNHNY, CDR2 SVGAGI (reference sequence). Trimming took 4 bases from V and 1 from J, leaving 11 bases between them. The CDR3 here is CASSFGGESNQPQHF. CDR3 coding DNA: TGTGCCAGCAGTTTTGGGGGGGAGAGCAATCAGCCCCAGCATTTT.

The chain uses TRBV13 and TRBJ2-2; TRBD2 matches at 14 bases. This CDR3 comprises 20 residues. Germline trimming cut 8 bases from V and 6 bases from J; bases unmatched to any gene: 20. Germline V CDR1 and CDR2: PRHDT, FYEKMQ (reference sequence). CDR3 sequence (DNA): TGTGCCAGCGATCACCGTGGAGGACTAGCGGGAGGTACGGACCCCGGGGAGCTGTTTTTT. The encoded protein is CASDHRGGLAGGTDPGELFF.

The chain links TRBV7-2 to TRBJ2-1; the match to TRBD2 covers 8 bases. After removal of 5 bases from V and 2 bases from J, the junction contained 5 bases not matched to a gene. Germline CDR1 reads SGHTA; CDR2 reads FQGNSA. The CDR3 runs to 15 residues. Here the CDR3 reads CASSPGGGTYNEQFF. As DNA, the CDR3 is TGTGCCAGCAGCCCGGGGGGGGGAACCTACAATGAGCAGTTCTTC.

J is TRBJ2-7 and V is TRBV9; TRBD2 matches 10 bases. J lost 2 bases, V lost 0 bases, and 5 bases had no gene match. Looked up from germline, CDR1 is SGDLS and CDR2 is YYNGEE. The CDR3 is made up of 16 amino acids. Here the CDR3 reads CASSVGPAGGPYEQYF. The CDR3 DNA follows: TGTGCCAGCAGCGTAGGTCCAGCGGGGGGGCCCTACGAGCAGTACTTC.

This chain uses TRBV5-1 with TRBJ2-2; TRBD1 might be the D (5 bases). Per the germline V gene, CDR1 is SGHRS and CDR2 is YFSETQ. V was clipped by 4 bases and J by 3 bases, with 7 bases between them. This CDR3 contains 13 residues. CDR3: CASSPTDTGELFF. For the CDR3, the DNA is TGCGCCAGCAGCCCGACAGACACCGGGGAGCTGTTTTTT.

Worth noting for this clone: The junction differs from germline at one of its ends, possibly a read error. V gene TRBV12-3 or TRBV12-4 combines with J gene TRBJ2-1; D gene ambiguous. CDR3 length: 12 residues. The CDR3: CASSPQITESVF. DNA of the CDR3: TGTGCCAGCAGTCCCCAAATTACAGAATCAGTCTTC.

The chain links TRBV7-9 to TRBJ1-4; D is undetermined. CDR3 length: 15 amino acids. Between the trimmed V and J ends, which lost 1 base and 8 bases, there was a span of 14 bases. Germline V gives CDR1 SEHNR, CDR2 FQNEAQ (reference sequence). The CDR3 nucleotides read TGTGCCAGCAGCTTAGGGTCGGGAATAGGGGAAAAACTGTTTTTT. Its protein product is CASSLGSGIGEKLFF.

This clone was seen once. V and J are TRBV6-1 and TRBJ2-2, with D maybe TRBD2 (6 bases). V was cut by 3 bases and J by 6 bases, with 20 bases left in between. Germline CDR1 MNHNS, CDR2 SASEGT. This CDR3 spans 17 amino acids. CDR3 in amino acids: CASSEAGLARSAGELFF. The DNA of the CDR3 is TGTGCCAGCAGTGAGGCGGGGCTAGCAAGGTCGGCCGGGGAGCTGTTTTTT.

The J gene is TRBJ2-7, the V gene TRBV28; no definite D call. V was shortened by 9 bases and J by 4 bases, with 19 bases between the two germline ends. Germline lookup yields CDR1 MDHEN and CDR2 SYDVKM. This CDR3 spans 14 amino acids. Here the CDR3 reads CASSTPSVQYEQYF. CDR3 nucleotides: TGTGCCAGTTCCACCCCTTCCGTCCAGTACGAGCAGTACTTC.

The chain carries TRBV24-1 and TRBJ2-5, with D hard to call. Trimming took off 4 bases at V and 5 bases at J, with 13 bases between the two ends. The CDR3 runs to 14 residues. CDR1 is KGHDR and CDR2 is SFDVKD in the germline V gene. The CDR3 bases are TGTGCCACCAGTGACCGAGGCACGTGGGAGACCCAGTACTTC. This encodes CATSDRGTWETQYF.

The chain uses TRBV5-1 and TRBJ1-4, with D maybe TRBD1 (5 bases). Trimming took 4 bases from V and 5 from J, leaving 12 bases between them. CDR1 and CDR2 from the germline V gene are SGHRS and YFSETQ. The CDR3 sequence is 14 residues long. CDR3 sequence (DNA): TGCGCCAGCAGCCCCGGGGGGGGGAATGAAAAACTGTTTTTT. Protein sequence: CASSPGGGNEKLFF.

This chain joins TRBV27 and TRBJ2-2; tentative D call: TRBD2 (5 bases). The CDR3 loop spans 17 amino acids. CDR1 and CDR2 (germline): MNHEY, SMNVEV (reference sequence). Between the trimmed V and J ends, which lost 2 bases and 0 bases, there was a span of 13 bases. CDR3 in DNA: TGTGCCAGCAGTTTAAACTCGAGGGCAGCGAACACCGGGGAGCTGTTTTTT. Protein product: CASSLNSRAANTGELFF.

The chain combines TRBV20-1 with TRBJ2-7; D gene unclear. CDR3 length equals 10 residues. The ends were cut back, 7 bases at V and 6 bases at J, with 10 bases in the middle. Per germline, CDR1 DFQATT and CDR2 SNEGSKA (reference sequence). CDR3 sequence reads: CSVLSPEQYF. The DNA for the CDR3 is TGCAGTGTGCTGAGCCCCGAGCAGTACTTC.

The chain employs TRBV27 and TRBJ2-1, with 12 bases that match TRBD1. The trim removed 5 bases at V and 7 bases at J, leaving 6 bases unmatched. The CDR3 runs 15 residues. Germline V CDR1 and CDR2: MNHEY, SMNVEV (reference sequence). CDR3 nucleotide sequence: TGTGCCAGCAGTCCCGGGACAGGGGGCGGAAATGAGCAGTTCTTC. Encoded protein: CASSPGTGGGNEQFF.

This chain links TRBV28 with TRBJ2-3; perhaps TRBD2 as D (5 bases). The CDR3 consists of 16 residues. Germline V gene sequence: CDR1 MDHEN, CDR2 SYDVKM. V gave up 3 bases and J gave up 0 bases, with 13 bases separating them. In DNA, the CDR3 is TGTGCCAGCAGTTTCCCCCCGGAGGCTAGCACAGATACGCAGTATTTT. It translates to CASSFPPEASTDTQYF.

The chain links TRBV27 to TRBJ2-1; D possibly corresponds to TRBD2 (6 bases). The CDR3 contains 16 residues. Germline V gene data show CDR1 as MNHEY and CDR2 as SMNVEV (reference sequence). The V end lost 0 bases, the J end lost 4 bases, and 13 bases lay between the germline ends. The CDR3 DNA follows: TGTGCCAGCAGTTTATCAGCGGGCGGGATGTACAATGAGCAGTTCTTC. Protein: CASSLSAGGMYNEQFF.